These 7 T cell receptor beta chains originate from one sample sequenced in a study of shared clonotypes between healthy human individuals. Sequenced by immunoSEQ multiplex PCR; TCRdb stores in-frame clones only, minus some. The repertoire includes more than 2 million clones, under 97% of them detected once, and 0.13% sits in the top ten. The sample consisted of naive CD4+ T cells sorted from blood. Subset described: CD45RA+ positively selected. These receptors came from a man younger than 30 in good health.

The DNA for the CDR3 is TGTGCCAGCTCACCGATGGGCGGGGATAATTCACCCCTCCACTTT. Protein: CASSPMGGDNSPLHF. V is TRBV18 and J is TRBJ1-6; D is unclear. There are 15 residues in the CDR3. Germline CDR1 and CDR2: KGHSH and LQKENI. Trimming cost V 3 bases and J 5 bases, with 11 bases left between them.

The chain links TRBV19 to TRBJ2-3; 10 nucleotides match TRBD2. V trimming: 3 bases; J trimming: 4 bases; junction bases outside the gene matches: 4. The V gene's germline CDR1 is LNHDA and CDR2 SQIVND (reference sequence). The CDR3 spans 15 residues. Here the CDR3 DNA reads TGTGCCAGTAGTATCTACCTAGCGGGAGCAGATACGCAGTATTTT. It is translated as CASSIYLAGADTQYF. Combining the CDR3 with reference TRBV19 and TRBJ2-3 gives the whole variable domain DGGITQSPKYLFRKEGQNVTLSCEQNLNHDAMYWYRQDPGQGLRLIYYSQIVNDFQKGDIAEGYSVSREKKESFPLTVTSAQKNPTAFYLCASSIYLAGADTQYFGPGTRLTVL.

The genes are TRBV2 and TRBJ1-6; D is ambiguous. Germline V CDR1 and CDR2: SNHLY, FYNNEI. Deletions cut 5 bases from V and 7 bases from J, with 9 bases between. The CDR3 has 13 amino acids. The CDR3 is CASSPAQNSPLHF. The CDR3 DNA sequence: TGTGCCAGCAGTCCCGCACAGAATTCACCCCTCCACTTT.

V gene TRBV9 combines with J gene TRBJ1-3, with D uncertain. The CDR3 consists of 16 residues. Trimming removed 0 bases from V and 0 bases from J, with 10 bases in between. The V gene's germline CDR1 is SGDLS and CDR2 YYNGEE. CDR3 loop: CASSVGPSNSGNTIYF. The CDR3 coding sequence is TGTGCCAGCAGCGTAGGACCGTCCAACTCTGGAAACACCATATATTTT.

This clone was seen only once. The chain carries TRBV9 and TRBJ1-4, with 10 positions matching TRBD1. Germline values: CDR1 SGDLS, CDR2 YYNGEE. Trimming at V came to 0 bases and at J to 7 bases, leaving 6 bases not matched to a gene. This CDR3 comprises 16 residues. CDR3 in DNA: TGTGCCAGCAGCGTAGATACGGGACAGGGGTTTGAAAAACTGTTTTTT. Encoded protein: CASSVDTGQGFEKLFF.

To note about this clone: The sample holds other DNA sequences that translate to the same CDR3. The CDR3 loop reads CASRSGSGANVLTF. For the CDR3, the DNA is TGTGCCAGCAGATCAGGATCTGGGGCCAACGTCCTGACTTTC. The chain recombines TRBV7-2 with TRBJ2-6; D call uncertain. The CDR3 has 14 amino acids. Germline CDR1 and CDR2: SGHTA and FQGNSA. Trimming took 6 bases from V and 1 from J, leaving 7 bases between them. Filled out from reference TRBV7-2 and TRBJ2-6, the complete variable domain reads GAGVSQSPSNKVTEKGKDVELRCDPISGHTALYWYRQSLGQGLEFLIYFQGNSAPDKSGLPSDRFSAERTGGSVSTLTIQRTQQEDSAVYLCASRSGSGANVLTFGAGSRLTVL.

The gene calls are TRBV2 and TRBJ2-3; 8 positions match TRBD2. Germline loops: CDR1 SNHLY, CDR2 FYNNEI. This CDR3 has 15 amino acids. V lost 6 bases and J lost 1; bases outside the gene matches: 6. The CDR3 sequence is CASRRSGTGTDTQYF. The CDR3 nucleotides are TGTGCCAGCAGGCGTAGCGGGACGGGCACAGATACGCAGTATTTT.